The 23 T cell receptor beta chains below were found in one sample sequenced in a study of T cell repertoires in cytomegalovirus infection. TCRdb re-derived calls from the reads in MiXCR, one entry per CDR3 protein. This sample carries 640,000 or so distinct CDR3 sequences, around a third of them seen once, and the ten largest clones take roughly 20%. No antigen is known for these receptors. The starting material was cultured PBMCs, obtained from culture after CMV antigen stimulation. Source of these receptors: a human donor in good health (CMV status not recorded). Some clones in this sample may be carry-over from other donors' samples.

The chain recombines TRBV2 with TRBJ2-3, with D perhaps TRBD2 (6 bases). V lost 2 bases, J lost 2 bases, and 23 bases lay in between. This CDR3 spans 19 amino acids. From germline, CDR1 is SNHLY and CDR2 FYNNEI. CDR3 DNA sequence: TGTGCCAGCAGTGAACTTAGAACCAGGGACTCACCGAACACAGATACGCAGTATTTT. The encoded protein is CASSELRTRDSPNTDTQYF.

This clonotype was seen more than once but under ten times. The V and J genes are TRBV6-1 and TRBJ2-5, with D perhaps being TRBD1 or TRBD2 (5 bases each). This CDR3 spans 14 amino acids. V gave up 6 bases and J gave up 3 bases, with 14 bases separating them. The germline gives CDR1 MNHNS, CDR2 SASEGT. DNA for the CDR3: TGTGCCAGCAGAGACCCGGGACGAGAAGAGACCCAGTACTTC. Residues: CASRDPGREETQYF.

This clonotype was seen a handful of times. The chain joins TRBV6-5 to TRBJ2-1; D is unclear. CDR3 length equals 16 residues. The V end was cut by 6 bases, the J end by 0 bases, with 15 bases between. Per the germline V gene, CDR1 is MNHEY and CDR2 is SVGAGI. For the CDR3, the DNA is TGTGCCAGCAGACTCCGTCCCACCGGCTCCTACAATGAGCAGTTCTTC. It specifies CASRLRPTGSYNEQFF.

The V and J genes are TRBV20-1 and TRBJ2-1; 8 positions match TRBD2. The junction had 18 bases not matched to a gene; V was cut back by 4 bases and J by 7 bases. The CDR3 is 17 amino acids. CDR1 is DFQATT, CDR2 SNEGSKA, per germline (reference sequence). Here the CDR3 reads CSANNGRAGGQPNEQFF. In nucleotides, the CDR3 is TGCAGTGCTAATAACGGTCGGGCGGGAGGTCAACCGAATGAGCAGTTCTTC.

The genes are TRBV19 and TRBJ1-5, with D uncertain. The CDR3 sequence is 15 residues long. Trimming took 2 bases from V and 7 from J, leaving 15 bases between them. Germline values: CDR1 LNHDA, CDR2 SQIVND (reference sequence). The chain's CDR3 is CASSISNLARQPQHF. CDR3 DNA sequence: TGTGCCAGTAGTATATCCAACCTAGCTAGGCAGCCCCAGCATTTT.

This clonotype was picked up a small number of times. The CDR3 reads CASSLGASRYEQYF. The CDR3 nucleotides are TGTGCCAGCAGCTTAGGGGCCAGCCGCTACGAGCAGTACTTC. This chain uses TRBV7-9 with TRBJ2-7; D is undetermined. Germline CDR1 is SEHNR and CDR2 is FQNEAQ (reference sequence). CDR3 length: 14 amino acids. Trimming removed 1 base at V and 3 bases at J, with 10 bases between.

The chain links TRBV19 to TRBJ1-5; D ambiguous. Germline CDR1 LNHDA, CDR2 SQIVND (reference sequence). V lost 3 bases to trimming and J lost 4 bases, with 7 bases between them. This CDR3 is 13 amino acids long. The CDR3 DNA is TGTGCCAGTAGTATTCGAGAAAATCAGCCCCAGCATTTT. Translating gives CASSIRENQPQHF.

This chain connects TRBV20-1 to TRBJ2-7; D assignment may be TRBD1 or TRBD2 (5 bases each). Germline V gives CDR1 DFQATT, CDR2 SNEGSKA (reference sequence). Between the trimmed V and J ends, which lost 5 bases and 5 bases, there was a span of 13 bases. The CDR3 has 12 amino acids. This CDR3 reads CSAGFGTNEQYF. CDR3 nucleotide sequence: TGCAGTGCTGGGTTCGGGACCAACGAGCAGTACTTC.

Ten or more counts support this clonotype. This chain links TRBV7-2 with TRBJ2-1, with 10 nucleotides matching TRBD1. The J segment lost 0 bases and the V segment lost 8 bases, leaving 7 bases of the junction unmatched. Germline lookup yields CDR1 SGHTA and CDR2 FQGNSA. This CDR3 has 16 amino acids. In DNA form, the CDR3 reads TGTGCCAGCGGCCAAAGGACAGGGGGCTCCTACAATGAGCAGTTCTTC. Amino acid sequence: CASGQRTGGSYNEQFF.

This clonotype came up a few times. The J gene is TRBJ1-2, the V gene TRBV4-1; D gene ambiguous. Trimming pared 2 bases from V and 8 bases from J, leaving 15 bases between. The CDR3 is 14 residues long. Per the germline V gene, CDR1 is MGHRA and CDR2 is YSYEKL. CDR3 bases: TGCGCCAGCAGCCAACCTACGACAAGAAAAGGCTACACCTTC. This encodes CASSQPTTRKGYTF.

The rearrangement links TRBV7-2 to TRBJ2-5, with 7 nucleotides matching TRBD1. The CDR3 is 16 amino acids. Trimming took 5 bases from V and 4 from J; bases not matched to a gene: 13. CDR1 is SGHTA, CDR2 FQGNSA, per germline. CDR3 sequence reads: CASSPQDRVLAETQYF. Here the CDR3 DNA reads TGTGCCAGCAGCCCCCAAGACAGGGTCTTGGCAGAGACCCAGTACTTC.

With respect to this clonotype: A much larger clonotype is one base distant, so this may be a read error. This chain links TRBV7-8 with TRBJ2-7; D gene unclear. Germline V lookup: CDR1 SGHVS, CDR2 FQNEAQ. Trimming cost V 0 bases and J 0 bases, with 12 bases left between them. This CDR3 is 16 amino acids long. CDR3 protein: CASSLAAWSYSYEQYF. Written as DNA, the CDR3 is TGTGCCAGCAGCTTAGCGGCCTGGTCTTACTCCTACGAGCAGTACTTC.

The V call is TRBV20-1, the J call TRBJ2-1, with 10 bases matching TRBD2. The CDR3 has 15 amino acids. V dropped 4 bases and J dropped 8; count of bases not matched to a gene: 11. Per germline, CDR1 DFQATT and CDR2 SNEGSKA (reference sequence). CDR3 protein: CSAIGSSGGVHEQFF. Here the CDR3 DNA reads TGCAGTGCTATAGGCTCCAGCGGGGGGGTCCATGAGCAGTTCTTC.

This clonotype was seen repeatedly, ten times or more. V is TRBV7-2 and J is TRBJ1-2; D is undetermined. V lost 1 base and J 4 bases, leaving 4 bases between the germline ends. CDR3 length equals 12 residues. Looked up from germline, CDR1 is SGHTA and CDR2 is FQGNSA. CDR3 in amino acids: CASSLGIYGYTF. The CDR3, as DNA: TGTGCCAGCAGCTTAGGGATCTATGGCTACACCTTC.

This clonotype showed up many times. V gene TRBV7-2 combines with J gene TRBJ2-1, with D maybe TRBD1 (6 bases). V lost 5 bases, J lost 3 bases, and 14 bases lay in between. Germline CDR1 SGHTA, CDR2 FQGNSA. The CDR3 is 15 amino acids. The CDR3 coding sequence is TGTGCCAGCAGCCCAGGGGCCAGTCGCTACAATGAGCAGTTCTTC. It encodes CASSPGASRYNEQFF.

This clonotype was counted between two and nine times. The chain is built from TRBV2 and TRBJ2-1; weak D call: TRBD1 (6 bases). Germline CDR1 is SNHLY and CDR2 is FYNNEI. This CDR3 has 15 amino acids. V was cut by 7 bases and J by 3 bases, with 16 bases left in between. CDR3 residues: CASTQGYQSYNEQFF. The DNA for the CDR3 is TGTGCCAGCACCCAGGGGTATCAAAGCTACAATGAGCAGTTCTTC.

V usage is TRBV12-3 or TRBV12-4 and J usage is TRBJ1-5, with D uncertain. Trimming pared 3 bases from V and 0 bases from J, leaving 12 bases between. The CDR3 sequence is 16 residues long. CDR3 in DNA: TGTGCCAGCAGTTTGGGATCGGTGTATAGCAATCAGCCCCAGCATTTT. Residues: CASSLGSVYSNQPQHF.

This clonotype was counted only a few times. The rearrangement links TRBV7-9 to TRBJ1-2; 8 bases match TRBD1. The V and J ends lost 6 bases and 2 bases, in that order; junction bases with no gene match: 5. Germline values: CDR1 SEHNR, CDR2 FQNEAQ (reference sequence). The CDR3 runs to 14 residues. The CDR3 bases are TGTGCCAGCAGACCCTGGACAGGGAACTATGGCTACACCTTC. This gives the protein CASRPWTGNYGYTF.

This clonotype was detected only a few times. The rearrangement joins TRBV11-2 to TRBJ2-7, with TRBD1 matching over 7 bases. The germline V gene has CDR1 SGHAT and CDR2 FQNNGV. This CDR3 is built from 14 residues. Germline trimming cut 1 base from V and 6 bases from J; bases unmatched to any gene: 6. CDR3: CASSLVVQGSEQYF. As DNA, the CDR3 is TGTGCCAGCAGCTTAGTTGTACAGGGGAGCGAGCAGTACTTC.

This clonotype was observed a handful of times. The chain carries TRBV18 and TRBJ1-4; 9 nucleotides align to TRBD1. The V gene's germline CDR1 is KGHSH and CDR2 LQKENI. Losses at the gene ends were 3 bases for V and 1 base for J; bases not matched to a gene: 9. The CDR3 extends over 18 amino acids. CDR3 region: CASSPTWTGEGTNEKLFF. In DNA form, the CDR3 reads TGTGCCAGCTCACCGACTTGGACAGGGGAAGGAACTAATGAAAAACTGTTTTTT.

This chain connects TRBV10-3 to TRBJ1-2; 9 bases agree with TRBD1. The CDR3 runs 14 residues. Per germline, CDR1 ENHRY and CDR2 SYGVKD. The V gene end was trimmed by 6 bases and the J gene end by 5 bases; junction bases not matched to a gene: 7. CDR3: CAIRGQGVQYGYTF. The CDR3 nucleotides are TGTGCCATCAGGGGACAGGGCGTACAATATGGCTACACCTTC.

The rearrangement uses TRBV7-2 and TRBJ1-4; D remains unclear. V lost 6 bases and J 5 bases, leaving 16 bases between the germline ends. The CDR3 runs to 15 residues. Germline CDR1 SGHTA, CDR2 FQGNSA. CDR3 amino acids: CASSLQGGKNEKLFF. The CDR3 nucleotides read TGTGCCAGCAGTCTTCAAGGAGGCAAGAATGAAAAACTGTTTTTT. Using reference TRBV7-2 and TRBJ1-4 for the parts outside the CDR3, the full variable domain is GAGVSQSPSNKVTEKGKDVELRCDPISGHTALYWYRQSLGQGLEFLIYFQGNSAPDKSGLPSDRFSAERTGGSVSTLTIQRTQQEDSAVYLCASSLQGGKNEKLFFGSGTQLSVL.

The chain is built from TRBV10-3 and TRBJ1-6; 7 nucleotides align to TRBD1. CDR1 ENHRY and CDR2 SYGVKD come from the germline V gene. V lost 0 bases to trimming and J lost 8 bases; unmatched junction nucleotides: 10. This CDR3 spans 17 amino acids. The CDR3, as DNA: TGTGCCATCAGTGAGTCGATTCGAACAGGGGAGGATTCACCCCTCCACTTT. Translating it yields CAISESIRTGEDSPLHF.